A single sample gave rise to the 24 T cell receptor beta chains below, sequenced in a study of CXCR3-negative and CXCR3-positive naive CD8 T cells. Their antigen targets remain unknown. Study-level findings and limits: Naive CXCR3-positive cells had TRB CDR3s more hydrophobic than those of CXCR3-negative naive cells.

Through 5' RACE with UMI labels, the TRB cDNA libraries were prepared. From its re-call of the 5' RACE reads, TCRdb lists each CDR3 protein once, without DNA. The sample is made up of approximately 100,000 distinct CDR3 sequences, and the top ten hold 0.36% of it. Sequencing input: naive CXCR3+ CD8+ T cells from blood. Specified subset: CD45RO-CCR7+CD27+CD95- naive CD8+ T cells expressing CXCR3 (TNR3+). The receptors were gathered from a human donor in good health. Some clones in this sample may be carry-over from other donors' samples.

The chain combines TRBV28 with TRBJ1-2; TCRdb's D call of TRBD1 is untestable without DNA. Germline V gene data show CDR1 as MDHEN and CDR2 as SYDVKM. This CDR3 region has 14 residues. The CDR3 region is CASSLAMTGAGYTF.

V is TRBV20-1 and J is TRBJ2-7. This CDR3 contains 14 residues. The V gene's germline CDR1 is DFQATT and CDR2 SNEGSKA (reference sequence). The CDR3 loop reads CSARDPVGTYEQYF.

V gene TRBV5-6 combines with J gene TRBJ2-5; TCRdb's assignment of TRBD1 cannot be checked, as there is no DNA. The CDR3 loop spans 17 amino acids. CDR1 and CDR2 (germline): SGHDT, YYEEEE. The CDR3: CASSPTSGTGGGETQYF.

This chain uses TRBV27 with TRBJ2-1; TCRdb names TRBD1, which stays unverified in the absence of DNA. The CDR3 covers 12 residues. Germline-derived CDR1 and CDR2 are MNHEY and SMNVEV (reference sequence). The CDR3 loop reads CASRPRDGEQFF.

V and J are TRBV19 and TRBJ2-2; TCRdb's D call of TRBD1 is untestable without DNA. Germline lookup yields CDR1 LNHDA and CDR2 SQIVND (reference sequence). This CDR3 has 19 residues. This chain's CDR3 is CASSIGLSGTGWGTGELFF.

The chain combines TRBV28 with TRBJ2-1; the D call of TRBD2 rests on TCRdb alone, since no DNA is present to check it. The germline V gene has CDR1 MDHEN and CDR2 SYDVKM. The CDR3 loop spans 13 amino acids. CDR3 region: CASSGVLGYEQFF.

The chain couples TRBV28 to TRBJ2-7; there is no DNA to check the TCRdb D call of TRBD1. In germline, CDR1 is MDHEN, CDR2 SYDVKM. This CDR3 comprises 14 residues. The CDR3 reads CASSSGGNGYEQYF. Combining the CDR3 with reference TRBV28 and TRBJ2-7 gives the whole variable domain DVKVTQSSRYLVKRTGEKVFLECVQDMDHENMFWYRQDPGLGLRLIYFSYDVKMKEKGDIPEGYSVSREKKERFSLILESASTNQTSMYLCASSSGGNGYEQYFGPGTRLTVT.

This sequence joins TRBV29-1 and TRBJ2-3; TCRdb lists TRBD2, though no DNA is available to test this call. The CDR3 has 14 amino acids. Germline CDR1 SQVTM, CDR2 ANQGSEA. The CDR3 here is CSVVGTRGTDTQYF.

The V and J genes are TRBV5-1 and TRBJ2-1; TCRdb selects TRBD1, and the lack of DNA leaves this call unchecked. The CDR3 is 15 residues long. Germline V lookup: CDR1 SGHRS, CDR2 YFSETQ. This chain's CDR3 is CASSLEGNPLNEQFF.

The V gene is TRBV7-9, the J gene TRBJ1-2; lacking DNA, the TRBD1 call made by TCRdb goes unchecked. This CDR3 region has 14 residues. CDR1 SEHNR and CDR2 FQNEAQ come from the germline V gene (reference sequence). The CDR3 here is CASSLEGGRDGYTF.

The V gene is TRBV2, the J gene TRBJ2-2; with no DNA, the TCRdb D assignment of TRBD1 cannot be verified. Per the germline V gene, CDR1 is SNHLY and CDR2 is FYNNEI. CDR3 length equals 14 residues. The CDR3 sequence: CASSGHGRTGELFF.

The chain combines TRBV7-9 with TRBJ2-7. There are 14 residues in the CDR3. Germline V gene data show CDR1 as SEHNR and CDR2 as FQNEAQ (reference sequence). CDR3: CASSLAEASYEQYF.

V and J are TRBV5-6 and TRBJ1-1. Germline CDR1 and CDR2: SGHDT and YYEEEE. The CDR3 covers 14 residues. CDR3 region: CASSLGAWETEAFF.

The rearrangement joins TRBV12-3 or TRBV12-4 to TRBJ2-7; TCRdb's D call of TRBD1 is untestable without DNA. CDR3 length equals 13 residues. This CDR3 is CASSHPGGGEQYF.

The rearrangement uses TRBV5-1 and TRBJ1-1. The CDR3 spans 12 residues. The germline CDR1 and CDR2 sequences are SGHRS and YFSETQ. This chain's CDR3 is CASSLEGVEAFF.

This chain joins TRBV9 and TRBJ1-2. CDR1 is SGDLS, CDR2 YYNGEE, per germline. The CDR3 loop spans 14 amino acids. CDR3 region: CAGSVSSEIYGYTF.

The gene calls are TRBV2 and TRBJ2-7; TCRdb designates TRBD2, a call that cannot be tested without DNA. From germline, CDR1 is SNHLY and CDR2 FYNNEI. The CDR3 sequence is 14 residues long. This chain's CDR3 is CASSGLASSYEQYF.

The chain joins TRBV7-9 to TRBJ1-2. CDR1 is SEHNR and CDR2 is FQNEAQ in the germline V gene (reference sequence). CDR3 length: 14 residues. This CDR3 is CASSLVTAVYGYTF.

The V and J genes are TRBV5-1 and TRBJ1-1; TCRdb names TRBD1, which stays unverified in the absence of DNA. The CDR3 totals 18 residues. Germline V gene lookup returns CDR1 SGHRS and CDR2 YFSETQ. Here the CDR3 reads CASSLGIFRGLIDTEAFF.

V is TRBV4-1 and J is TRBJ2-2; TCRdb calls TRBD1, which cannot be checked without DNA. Germline V gene data show CDR1 as MGHRA and CDR2 as YSYEKL. The CDR3 is 18 amino acids. CDR3 protein: CASSHLPGAGPDPGELFF.

The chain combines TRBV4-1 with TRBJ1-1; TCRdb outputs TRBD1, but without DNA this stays unchecked. Germline V lookup: CDR1 MGHRA, CDR2 YSYEKL. The CDR3 consists of 14 residues. The CDR3 is CASSQEGVSTEAFF.

The chain couples TRBV6-6 to TRBJ2-7. Germline-derived CDR1 and CDR2 are MNHNY and SVGAGI (reference sequence). The CDR3 extends over 13 amino acids. CDR3 sequence: CASSYTYAYEQYF.

This chain joins TRBV20-1 and TRBJ2-7; absent DNA, TCRdb's TRBD1 call cannot be checked. Germline V gene data show CDR1 as DFQATT and CDR2 as SNEGSKA (reference sequence). The CDR3 spans 12 residues. The CDR3 protein is CSARGWGDEQYF.

The chain recombines TRBV30 with TRBJ2-7; with no DNA, the TCRdb D assignment of TRBD1 cannot be verified. The CDR3 consists of 12 residues. Germline lookup yields CDR1 GTSNPN and CDR2 SVGIG (reference sequence). The CDR3 region is CAWTETLNEQYF.